Described below is a single TCR beta chain sequence and its context. Its antigen specificity is not known. The input lacks base qualities; no much larger clone sits a single base away. V is cut by 4 bases and J by 5 bases, and the space between the germline ends is 20 bases. The CDR3, from cysteine to phenylalanine, totals 17 residues. The retained sequence is limited to the CDR3, 51 bases, with the frame set at the first base. The data originate from a study of cytomegalovirus exposure and HLA in healthy donors (TCRdb year 2017). Turning to the overall study: An earlier analysis of approximately 640 of the donors reported roughly 270 Gb of sequence data and 117 million unique TCR beta sequences from about 180 million T cells. The number of typed donors differed by locus: about 620-640 for A, B, C, DRB1 and DQB1; about 520 for DQA1; approximately 600 for DPA1; and 400 to 480 for DPB1. The aim of the study was to test whether cataloging public T cell receptors could identify signatures of past pathogen exposure. In a later genetic analysis, genome-wide SNP genotypes for about 55% of the roughly 670 donors were used, and that subset was treated as a discovery cohort. Every repertoire in the discovery cohort had been generated on one and the same sequencing platform. To decide whether each TCR beta V gene segment behaved as functional or pseudogenic, an earlier analysis of fewer than 750 of the donors relied on high-throughput TCR beta sequencing. Across 300 to 400 genotyped donors of the cohort, an average of about 240,000 unique TCR beta nucleotide sequences per donor were sequenced, and around 19% of those sequences were non-productive. Around 330 gigabases of sequencing data and around 80 million unique TCR sequences made up an early release that covered about 640 HLA-typed donors. Among the roughly 430 genotyped donors, more than 70% belonged to the genetic ancestry cluster associated with self-reported Caucasian donors. Both class I and class II loci were covered by HLA typing, at four-digit resolution. The study combined high-throughput TCR immunosequencing, statistical association of individual TCRs with disease status, and machine learning to predict cytomegalovirus infection status. Roughly 5 DR-DQ haplotypes were handled as single units for association and clustering, since linkage in the cohort was strong. Rather than drawing on any new phenotypic data, the later analysis identified candidate immune exposures from TCR beta sequences and the way those sequences occurred across donors. Donor age, sex, ethnicity and CMV serostatus were compiled alongside the repertoire data. The study profiled the T cell repertoires of hundreds of subjects by immunosequencing and related them to cytomegalovirus serostatus. A separate validation cohort of roughly 130 different subjects was used in addition to the approximately 670-subject first cohort. A later analysis re-examined previously published TCR beta repertoires from 610 or so donors and added high-resolution HLA genotyping to investigate patterns of TCR occurrence. Results the study describes overall, beyond this receptor: In a later analysis, HLA-associated TCR beta chains showed more clonal expansion and lower generation probabilities than non-associated chains that were equally common. When HLA alleles, especially DR and DQ, strongly co-occurred, attributing TCR associations to individual alleles was difficult. The cohort was sequenced for TCR beta chains only, and without alpha or paired-chain data the features that could be detected were limited. A later genetic analysis associated a missense DCLRE1C variant with V-gene and J-gene trimming of TCR beta chains, and an independent cohort replicated the association. Broadly in line with IMGT annotations, most TCR beta V segments showed up in productive rearrangements about 87% or about 30% of the time in an earlier analysis of 587 of the donors. Specific HLA alleles were associated with more than 15,000 TCR beta sequences at a false discovery rate of 0.05 in a later analysis. A further reported finding was that TCR beta sequences accurately predicted the HLA-A and HLA-B alleles for most subjects in the first cohort. Because some donors lacked HLA typing at each locus, the association tests relied only on the typed subset. A cluster of highly shared sequence variants was judged likely to be a technical artifact of the sequencing pipeline. Across donors, most TCR sequences were observed very rarely, whereas some public TCRs were present in many individuals. A few of the identified cytomegalovirus-associated TCR beta chains were confirmed in vitro to be specific for cytomegalovirus antigens. Presence/absence analyses assumed roughly uniform sequencing depth across donors, an assumption that may not hold. In a later analysis, most CMV-associated TCR beta chains were found to appear HLA-restricted, with HLA associations seemingly driven largely by CMV exposure. Cytomegalovirus status was reported to be diagnosed by the classifier with high specificity and sensitivity in both the original and validation cohorts. According to a later analysis, TCR association rates differed among HLA loci, with DRB1 alleles showing the most associated TCRs and HLA-C alleles showing the fewest. For the cohort, immune exposure information was limited to CMV serostatus. The earlier analysis of fewer than 750 of the donors excluded around 17 rarely observed V segments, including chromosome 9 orphons, because counts were too low. According to the authors, the approach could potentially be generalized to other disease states and immunological phenotypes. In the study, 164 TCR beta chains were listed as associated with cytomegalovirus. Linkage disequilibrium might explain the correlated functional status among segregating V segments, but an unknown experimental factor could not be excluded. Some IMGT-functional V segments, including TRBV6-2 and TRBV6-3, could not be told apart with the 87-base-pair reads, so those segments were excluded. According to a later genetic analysis, donors in an Asian-associated ancestry cluster had fewer N-insertions in productive TCRs than the roughly 670-donor mean. A later analysis reported that several top co-occurrence clusters appeared linked to parvovirus B19, influenza, CMV and Epstein-Barr virus.

The cohort comprised more than 550 healthy bone marrow donors. At the time of sampling, all cohort members were nominally healthy, though unrecorded immune exposures were likely present. The donor tested CMV seronegative and was one of the 352 seronegative cohort members. Each donor provided a peripheral blood sample, and peripheral blood mononuclear cells were used for TCR beta sequencing. Genomic DNA was extracted from the blood cell samples with the Qiagen DNeasy Blood Extraction Kit. The library was generated by the immunoSEQ multiplex PCR assay. For the multiplex PCR, a mixture combining 60 forward primers for TCR Vbeta segments and 13 reverse primers for TCR Jbeta segments was used. The CDR3 region of rearranged TCR beta genes was amplified from genomic DNA with a multiplex PCR assay. The amplified TCR beta libraries were sequenced on the Illumina HiSeq System as 87-base-pair reads. The authors' analysis ran thus. A later analysis tallied around 82 million unique TCR beta chains across the 610 or so repertoires, and roughly 11 million of those chains were shared by two or more donors. To remove PCR and sequencing errors, raw reads were error-corrected and collapsed into unique sequences using a nearest-neighbor algorithm that merged closely related sequences. V, D and J gene segments were assigned by aligning CDR3 sequences to IMGT reference sequences. For a sequence to be retained, a match of at least six nucleotides was required to both a V gene segment and a J gene segment. Rearrangements were called productive when the CDR3 lacked stop codons and stayed in frame with V and J; all others were non-productive. CDR3 was defined according to IMGT convention as the region running from the second conserved V-encoded cysteine to the conserved J-encoded phenylalanine. In an earlier analysis of roughly 580 of the donors, sequences lacking an unambiguous match to a single V gene segment were excluded. An earlier analysis of 587 of the donors classified V segments as functional when productive rearrangements were above 56.7% and as segregating when the standard deviation between donors was above 5%. A statistical classification framework was built to diagnose cytomegalovirus status from the catalog of TCR beta chain sequences. In a later analysis, TCR nucleotide sequences were compared against IMGT/GENE-DB human TR gene sequences so that V and J genes could be assigned. Using the TCRdist pipeline, a later analysis assigned CDR3 sequences along with most-parsimonious VDJ recombination scenarios. In a later analysis, every TCR beta chain was defined by the combination of its CDR3 amino acid sequence and its V-gene family, and reads without a unique V-gene family were dropped. As a way to deal with suspected cross-contamination and a sequencing artifact, a later analysis dropped more than 500 nucleotide sequences that were highly shared and had low generation probability. A later analysis calculated a clonal expansion index for each public chain from normalized within-repertoire ranks of inferred template counts. A later analysis computed generation probabilities with a VDJ recombination model fitted to out-of-frame rearrangements, and checked the results against IGoR. In a later analysis, hypergeometric tests were used to score TCR-TCR, TCR-HLA and TCR-CMV co-occurrence, with a repertoire-size bias correction applied to TCR pairs. A later analysis estimated false discovery rates by permuting HLA or CMV assignments 20 times. In a later analysis, co-occurring TCRs were grouped using DBSCAN, and TCRdist sequence similarity was added for clustering within HLA-allele-positive subsets. Co-occurrence clustering excluded repertoires with fewer than 30,000 or more than 120,000 public chains, plus five with anomalous nucleotide sharing. The table comes from immuneACCESS by way of TCRdb, which keeps in-frame sequences with V and J called. Part of the clones is missing from these tables; in studies checked, under half for an unresolved V gene and the rest for unknown reasons. That table is the source of V, J and clone size, and D and trimming were worked out from the DNA. The sample table holds approximately 90,000 clones, of which approximately 83% were seen once. About 2.9% of the sample comes from the top ten.

Sequences were obtained from PBMCs. This sequence originates from a man between 35 and 55 years old in good health and CMV-seronegative. Recombination connected TRBV23-1 to TRBJ2-2; the D segment could be TRBD2, given 6 matching bases. TRBV23-1 is an ORF, and what it does is uncertain. The DNA sequence reads TGCGCCAGCAGTCCCAAACTAGTTGGAGGGGAAACCGGGGAGCTGTTTTTT. Translation gives CASSPKLVGGETGELFF.